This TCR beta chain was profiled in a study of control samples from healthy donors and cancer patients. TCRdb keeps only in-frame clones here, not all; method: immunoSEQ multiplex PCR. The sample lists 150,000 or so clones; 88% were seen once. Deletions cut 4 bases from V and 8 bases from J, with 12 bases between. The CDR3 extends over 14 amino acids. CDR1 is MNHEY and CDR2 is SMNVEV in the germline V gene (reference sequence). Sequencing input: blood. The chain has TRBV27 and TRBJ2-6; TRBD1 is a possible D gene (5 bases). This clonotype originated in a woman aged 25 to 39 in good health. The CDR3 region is CASSWIDSSNVLTF. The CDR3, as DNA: TGTGCCAGCAGTTGGATCGACAGTTCCAACGTCCTGACTTTC.